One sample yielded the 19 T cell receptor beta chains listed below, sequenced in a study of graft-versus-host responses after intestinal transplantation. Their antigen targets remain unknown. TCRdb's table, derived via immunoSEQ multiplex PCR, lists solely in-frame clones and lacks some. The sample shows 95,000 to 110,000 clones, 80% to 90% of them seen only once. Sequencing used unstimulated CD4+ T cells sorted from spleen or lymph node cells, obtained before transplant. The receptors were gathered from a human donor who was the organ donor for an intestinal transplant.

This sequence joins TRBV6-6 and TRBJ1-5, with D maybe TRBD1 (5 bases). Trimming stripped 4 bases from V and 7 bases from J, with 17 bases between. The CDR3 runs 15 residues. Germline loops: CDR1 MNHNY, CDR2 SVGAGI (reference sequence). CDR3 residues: CASSSNRGVWQPQHF. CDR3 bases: TGTGCCAGCAGTTCCAATCGAGGGGTATGGCAGCCCCAGCATTTT.

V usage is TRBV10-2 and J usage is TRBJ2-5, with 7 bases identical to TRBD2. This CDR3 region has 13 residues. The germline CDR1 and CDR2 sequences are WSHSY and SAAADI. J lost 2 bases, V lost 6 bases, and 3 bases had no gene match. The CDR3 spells CASRPSGQETQYF. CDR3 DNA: TGCGCCAGCAGGCCTAGCGGACAAGAGACCCAGTACTTC.

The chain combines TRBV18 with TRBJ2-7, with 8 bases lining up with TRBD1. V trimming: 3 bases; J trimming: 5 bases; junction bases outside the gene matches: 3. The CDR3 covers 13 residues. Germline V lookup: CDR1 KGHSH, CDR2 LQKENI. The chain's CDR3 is CASSPDRENEQYF. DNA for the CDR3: TGTGCCAGCTCACCGGACAGGGAGAACGAGCAGTACTTC. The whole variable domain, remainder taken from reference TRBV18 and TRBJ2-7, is NAGVMQNPRHLVRRRGQEARLRCSPMKGHSHVYWYRQLPEEGLKFMVYLQKENIIDESGMPKERFSAEFPKEGPSILRIQQVVRGDSAAYFCASSPDRENEQYFGPGTRLTVT.

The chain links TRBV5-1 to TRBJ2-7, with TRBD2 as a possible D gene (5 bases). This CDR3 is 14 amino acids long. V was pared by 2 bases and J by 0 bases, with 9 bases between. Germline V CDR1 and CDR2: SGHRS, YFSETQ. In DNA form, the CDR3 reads TGCGCCAGCAGCTTTACCGGGGTCTCCTACGAGCAGTACTTC. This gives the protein CASSFTGVSYEQYF.

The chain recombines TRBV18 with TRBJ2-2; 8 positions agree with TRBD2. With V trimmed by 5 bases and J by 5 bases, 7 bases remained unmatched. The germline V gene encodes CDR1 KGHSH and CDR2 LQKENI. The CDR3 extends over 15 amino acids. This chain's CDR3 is CASSVLAEPTGELFF. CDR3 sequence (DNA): TGTGCCAGCTCAGTACTAGCGGAGCCAACCGGGGAGCTGTTTTTT.

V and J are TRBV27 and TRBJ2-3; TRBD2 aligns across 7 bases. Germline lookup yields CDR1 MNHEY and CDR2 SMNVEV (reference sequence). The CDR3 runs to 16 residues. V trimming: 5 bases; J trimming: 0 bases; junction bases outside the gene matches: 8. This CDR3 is CASSPSSGLSTDTQYF. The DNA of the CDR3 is TGTGCCAGCAGTCCCTCTAGCGGACTCAGCACAGATACGCAGTATTTT.

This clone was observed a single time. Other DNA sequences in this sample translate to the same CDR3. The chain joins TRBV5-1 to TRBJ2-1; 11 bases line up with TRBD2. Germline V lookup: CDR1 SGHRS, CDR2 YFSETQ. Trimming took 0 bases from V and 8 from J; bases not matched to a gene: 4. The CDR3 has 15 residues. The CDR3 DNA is TGCGCCAGCAGCTTGGGGCTAGCGGGGGGCGATGAGCAGTTCTTC. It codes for CASSLGLAGGDEQFF.

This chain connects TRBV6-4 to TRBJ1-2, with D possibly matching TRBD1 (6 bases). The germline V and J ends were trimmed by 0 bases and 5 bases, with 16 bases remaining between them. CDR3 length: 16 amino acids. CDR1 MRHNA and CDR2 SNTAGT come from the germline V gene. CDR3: CASSDSGGGRPYGYTF. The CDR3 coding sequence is TGTGCCAGCAGTGACTCCGGGGGCGGTAGGCCTTATGGCTACACCTTC.

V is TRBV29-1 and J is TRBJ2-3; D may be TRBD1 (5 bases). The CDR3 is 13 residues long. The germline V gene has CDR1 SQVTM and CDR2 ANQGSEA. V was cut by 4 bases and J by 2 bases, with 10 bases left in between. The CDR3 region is CSVGGRATDTQYF. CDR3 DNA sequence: TGCAGCGTTGGGGGCAGGGCCACAGATACGCAGTATTTT.

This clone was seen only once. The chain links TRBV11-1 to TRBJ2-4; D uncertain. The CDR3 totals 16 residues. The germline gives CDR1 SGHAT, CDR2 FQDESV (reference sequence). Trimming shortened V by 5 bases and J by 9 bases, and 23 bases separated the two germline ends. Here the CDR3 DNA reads TGTGCCAGCAGCCCCGGTGACGAGGACCCCTGTCCCATTCAGTACTTC. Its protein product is CASSPGDEDPCPIQYF. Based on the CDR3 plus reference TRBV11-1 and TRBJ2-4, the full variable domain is EAEVAQSPRYKITEKSQAVAFWCDPISGHATLYWYRQILGQGPELLVQFQDESVVDDSQLPKDRFSAERLKGVDSTLKIQPAELGDSAMYLCASSPGDEDPCPIQYFGAGTRLSVL.

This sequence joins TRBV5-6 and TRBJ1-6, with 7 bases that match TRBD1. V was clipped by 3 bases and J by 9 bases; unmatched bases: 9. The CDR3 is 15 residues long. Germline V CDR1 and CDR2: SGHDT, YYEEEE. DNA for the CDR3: TGTGCCAGCAGCTGGGGGACAGCTGACTCTTCACCCCTCCACTTT. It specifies CASSWGTADSSPLHF.

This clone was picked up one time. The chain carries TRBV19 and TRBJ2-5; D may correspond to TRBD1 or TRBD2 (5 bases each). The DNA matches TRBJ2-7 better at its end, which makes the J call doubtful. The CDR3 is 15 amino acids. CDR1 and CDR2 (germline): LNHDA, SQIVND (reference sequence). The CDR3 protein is CASSIQEGSSYEQYF. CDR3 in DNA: TGTGCCAGTAGTATTCAAGAGGGGAGCTCCTACGAGCAGTACTTC.

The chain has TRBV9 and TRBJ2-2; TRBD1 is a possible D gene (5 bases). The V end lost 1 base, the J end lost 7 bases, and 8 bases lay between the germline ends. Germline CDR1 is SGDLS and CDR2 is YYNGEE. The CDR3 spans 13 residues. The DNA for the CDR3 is TGTGCCAGCAGCGTACAGGGCGTCGGGGAGCTGTTTTTT. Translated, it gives CASSVQGVGELFF.

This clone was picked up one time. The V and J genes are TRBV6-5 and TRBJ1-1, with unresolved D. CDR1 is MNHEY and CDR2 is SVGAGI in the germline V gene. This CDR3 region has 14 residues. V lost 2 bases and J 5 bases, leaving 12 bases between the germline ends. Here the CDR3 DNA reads TGTGCCAGCAGTTACGGTCAAGGGCGAACTGAAGCTTTCTTT. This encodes CASSYGQGRTEAFF.

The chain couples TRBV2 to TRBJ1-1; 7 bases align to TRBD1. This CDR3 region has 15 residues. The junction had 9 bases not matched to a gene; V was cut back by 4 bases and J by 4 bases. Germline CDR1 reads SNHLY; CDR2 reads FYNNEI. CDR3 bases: TGTGCCAGCAGTGGGAAAACAGGGGTACCCACTGAAGCTTTCTTT. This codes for CASSGKTGVPTEAFF.

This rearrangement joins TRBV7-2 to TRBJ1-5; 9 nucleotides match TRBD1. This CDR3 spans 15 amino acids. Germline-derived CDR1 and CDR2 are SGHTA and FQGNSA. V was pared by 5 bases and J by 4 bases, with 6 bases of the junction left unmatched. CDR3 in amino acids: CASSRRTGENQPQHF. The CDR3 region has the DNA TGTGCCAGCAGCCGAAGGACAGGGGAAAATCAGCCCCAGCATTTT.

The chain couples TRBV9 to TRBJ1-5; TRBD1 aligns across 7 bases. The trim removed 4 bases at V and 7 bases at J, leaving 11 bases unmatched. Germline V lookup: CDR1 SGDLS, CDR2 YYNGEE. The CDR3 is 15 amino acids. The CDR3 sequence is CASSPTGQGVQPQHF. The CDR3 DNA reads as TGTGCCAGCAGCCCAACAGGGCAGGGGGTGCAGCCCCAGCATTTT. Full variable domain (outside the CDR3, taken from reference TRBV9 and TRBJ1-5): DSGVTQTPKHLITATGQRVTLRCSPRSGDLSVYWYQQSLDQGLQFLIQYYNGEERAKGNILERFSAQQFPDLHSELNLSSLELGDSALYFCASSPTGQGVQPQHFGDGTRLSIL.

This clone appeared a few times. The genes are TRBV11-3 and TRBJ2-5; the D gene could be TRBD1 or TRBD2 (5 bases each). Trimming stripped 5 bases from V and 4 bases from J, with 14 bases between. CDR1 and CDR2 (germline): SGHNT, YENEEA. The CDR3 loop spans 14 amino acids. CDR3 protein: CASSVVLGGETQYF. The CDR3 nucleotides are TGTGCCAGCAGCGTAGTCCTTGGGGGAGAGACCCAGTACTTC.

The CDR3 nucleotides are TGTGCCAGTAGTTCACAGGGAAATCAGCCCCAGCATTTT. Translation: CASSSQGNQPQHF. The chain joins TRBV19 to TRBJ1-5, with a weak D call TRBD1 (6 bases). The CDR3 extends over 13 amino acids. From germline, CDR1 is LNHDA and CDR2 SQIVND (reference sequence). Trimming left V 5 bases short and J 4 bases short, with 9 bases between.